This TCR beta chain was observed in a study of PD-1 blockade in classical Hodgkin lymphoma (dated by TCRdb to 2019 to 2021). A note on the overall study: Nivolumab dosing was 3 mg/kg intravenously every 2 weeks, continuing until either disease progression or unacceptable toxicity. The study used TCR beta sequencing and CyTOF to define a peripheral blood immune signature of response to PD-1 blockade in classical Hodgkin lymphoma.

The germline V gene specifies MNHNS as CDR1 and SASEGT as CDR2. V is pared back by 8 bases and J by 12 bases, with 19 bases lying between the germline termini. The CDR3 numbers 13 residues from cysteine through phenylalanine. The read is trimmed to its CDR3 DNA, 39 bases read in frame from base 1. Genomic DNA was extracted with the Qiagen DNeasy kit from unsorted PBMCs and from negatively selected CD4+ and CD8+ fractions. TCR beta CDR3 regions were amplified by immunoSEQ multiplex PCR using primers annealing to V and J segments. Amplification bias was minimized using a synthetic immune receptor repertoire, and residual bias was removed computationally after sequencing. Turning to the authors' computational methods: Custom Python scripts were used to quantify repertoire diversity as the Shannon entropy index. Unsorted, CD4+ and CD8+ repertoires were analyzed separately, except for combined analyses in which CD4+ and CD8+ sequences were merged in silico. A clone counted as expanded when the clone's frequency after treatment rose at least 2-fold relative to C1D1, and clones undetected at baseline were given a pseudocount of 0.5. Clones with 0 or 1 copy at C1D1 were classified as singleton clones, and clones with 2 or more copies were classified as non-singleton clones. Clones expanded in unsorted samples were labelled as CD4+, CD8+ or unknown by matching protein sequences in sorted samples from the same patient. Wilcoxon tests on paired samples were used to test changes in diversity from C1D1 to C4D1. TCRdb limited this immuneACCESS table to in-frame rearrangements with V and J called. A share of clones is missing; checked studies link under half to unresolved V genes, and the rest is unexplained. That table is the source of V, J and clone size, and D and trimming were worked out from the DNA. The sample includes thousands of clones, with roughly three quarters observed a single time. The ten largest clones represent roughly 6.9% of the sample.

A word on this clone: What antigen it recognizes has not been identified. Per-nucleotide qualities are absent, and no much larger clonotype sits a single base away.

Overall study outcomes, separate from this receptor: CD4+ but not CD8+ TCR diversity rose significantly by C4D1 (p=0.0027 vs p=0.16), most apparent in complete responders (p=0.02). The study was limited to a single clinical trial cohort, and causes of repertoire differences, possibly disease activity or prior therapy, remained undefined. Trial patients with a complete response had baseline diversity similar to that of newly diagnosed patients, while partial responders and progressors had significantly lower diversity. Baseline TCR diversity was reported to be lower in newly diagnosed patients than in healthy donors and to be lower still in relapsed/refractory patients. Lower diversity was observed in patients in whom nivolumab was started less than 1 year after ASCT, and these patients were excluded from later analyses so that confounding by immune reconstitution would be avoided.

This specimen's time point label, interpreted: cycle 1 day 1 (C1D1), immediately before nivolumab initiation. Every trial patient had relapsed following autologous stem cell transplantation, and prior brentuximab vedotin exposure was what differed among cohorts A, B and C. A Miltenyi CD4+ T cell isolation kit was used for magnetic negative selection to purify CD4+ T cells from thawed PBMCs. The trial cohort was composed of some 57 patients with relapsed/refractory classical Hodgkin lymphoma, for whom complete response, partial response or progressive disease was recorded as best overall response. In the multi-cohort phase II CheckMate 205 trial, trial patients received single-agent nivolumab. An independent review committee assessed best overall response by applying the 2007 International Working Group response criteria. Trial PBMCs were collected immediately before nivolumab initiation (C1D1) and during therapy at cycle 2 day 1 and cycle 4 day 1. Peripheral blood was collected in 8 mL Vacutainer Cell Preparation Tubes, from which PBMCs were isolated by centrifugation and then cryopreserved. Purified CD4+ and CD8+ fractions were prepared only for cases where an additional PBMC sample was available. Magnetically labelled cells were removed on LS columns in a quadroMACS separator, and the flow-through was retained as the purified fraction.

The V gene is TRBV6-1 and the J gene is TRBJ1-4; the D gene is perhaps TRBD1, from 5 matching bases. This TCR came from a human donor with classical Hodgkin lymphoma. Specimen: CD4+ T cells from blood, collected at baseline. The sequenced DNA is TGTGCCAGCTGGGGCCCGCCCACGGTCGAACTGTTTTTT. This is translated as CASWGPPTVELFF.